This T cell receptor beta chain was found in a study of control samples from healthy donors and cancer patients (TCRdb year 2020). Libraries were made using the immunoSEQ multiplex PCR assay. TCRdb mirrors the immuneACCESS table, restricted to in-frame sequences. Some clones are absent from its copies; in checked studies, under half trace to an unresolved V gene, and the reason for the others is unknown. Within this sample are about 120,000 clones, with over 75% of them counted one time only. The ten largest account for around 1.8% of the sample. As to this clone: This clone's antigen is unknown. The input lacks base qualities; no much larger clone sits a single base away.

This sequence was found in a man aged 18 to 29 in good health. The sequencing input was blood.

The CDR3 protein sequence reads: CASRSSYEQYF. The DNA sequence follows: TGTGCCAGCAGGAGCTCCTACGAGCAGTACTTC. The V gene is TRBV7-8 and the J gene is TRBJ2-7; the D gene cannot be named for sure. Inclusive of the bounding cysteine and phenylalanine, the CDR3 is 11 residues long. Just CDR3 DNA is preserved here, 33 bases in frame from base 1. Trimming removed 6 bases from V and 0 bases from J, leaving 3 bases between the germline ends. Taken from the germline V gene, the CDR1 and CDR2 loops are SGHVS and FQNEAQ.